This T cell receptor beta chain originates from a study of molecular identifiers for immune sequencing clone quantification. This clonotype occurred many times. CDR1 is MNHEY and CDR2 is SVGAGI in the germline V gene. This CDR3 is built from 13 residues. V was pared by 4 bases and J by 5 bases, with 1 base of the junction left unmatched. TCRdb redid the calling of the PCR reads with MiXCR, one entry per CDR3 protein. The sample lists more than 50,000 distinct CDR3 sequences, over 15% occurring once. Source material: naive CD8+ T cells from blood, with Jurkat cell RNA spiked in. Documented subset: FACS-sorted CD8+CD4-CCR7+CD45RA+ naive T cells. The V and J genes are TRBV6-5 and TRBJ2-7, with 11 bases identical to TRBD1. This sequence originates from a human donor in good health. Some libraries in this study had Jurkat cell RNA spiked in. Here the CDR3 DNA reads TGTGCCAGCAGTTGGACAGGGGGCAACGAGCAGTACTTC. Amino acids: CASSWTGGNEQYF.